The 24 T cell receptor beta chains reported below all come from one sample, sequenced in a study of CXCR3-negative and CXCR3-positive naive CD8 T cells. The study, taken as a whole, reports: TRB CDR3 hydrophobicity was greater in CXCR3-positive naive cells than in CXCR3-negative naive cells.

The libraries of TRB cDNA were prepared using 5' RACE with UMI labels. From its re-call of the 5' RACE reads, TCRdb lists each CDR3 protein once, without DNA. The table for this sample gives about 130,000 distinct CDR3 sequences. These receptors have no known antigen. Sequenced: naive CXCR3+ CD8+ T cells from blood. Indicated subset: CD45RO-CCR7+CD27+CD95- naive CD8+ T cells expressing CXCR3 (TNR3+). The receptors derive from a human donor in good health. Some clones in this sample may be carry-over from other donors' samples.

The V gene is TRBV24-1, the J gene TRBJ2-2; absent DNA, TCRdb's TRBD2 call cannot be checked. This CDR3 is 12 amino acids long. Germline loops: CDR1 KGHDR, CDR2 SFDVKD. CDR3 region: CATKAESGELFF.

The CDR3 reads CASSLLRTGGTYGYTF. The rearrangement joins TRBV28 to TRBJ1-2; TCRdb designates TRBD1, a call that cannot be tested without DNA. This CDR3 is built from 16 residues. Germline CDR1 is MDHEN and CDR2 is SYDVKM.

V gene TRBV28 combines with J gene TRBJ1-1; TCRdb selects TRBD1, and the lack of DNA leaves this call unchecked. From germline, CDR1 is MDHEN and CDR2 SYDVKM. The CDR3 has 16 residues. The CDR3 loop reads CASSGTLRGPGTEAFF.

The chain employs TRBV6-5 and TRBJ1-6. Germline V CDR1 and CDR2: MNHEY, SVGAGI. The CDR3 is 15 residues long. CDR3 amino acids: CASSKYNSYNSPLHF.

The CDR3 here is CSASASGRATHEQFF. The rearrangement links TRBV20-1 to TRBJ2-1; TCRdb outputs TRBD2, but without DNA this stays unchecked. This CDR3 region has 15 residues. From germline, CDR1 is DFQATT and CDR2 SNEGSKA (reference sequence).

The rearrangement joins TRBV12-3 or TRBV12-4 to TRBJ2-1; TCRdb proposes TRBD1, but this gene call is untestable without DNA. This CDR3 is 16 amino acids long. CDR3 in amino acids: CASSNPGQGKSIEQFF.

This rearrangement joins TRBV6-2 or TRBV6-3 to TRBJ1-5; TCRdb selects TRBD1, and the lack of DNA leaves this call unchecked. The CDR3 spans 17 residues. In germline, CDR1 is MNHEY, CDR2 SVGEGT. CDR3 loop: CASSEELGDRWNQPQHF.

The genes are TRBV25-1 and TRBJ2-5; TCRdb designates TRBD1, a call that cannot be tested without DNA. Germline values: CDR1 MGHDK, CDR2 SYGVNS. The CDR3 runs to 15 residues. The CDR3 sequence: CASRDPGHPQETQYF.

V usage is TRBV7-9 and J usage is TRBJ2-7; TCRdb calls TRBD2, which cannot be checked without DNA. The CDR3 has 13 amino acids. Germline V gene lookup returns CDR1 SEHNR and CDR2 FQNEAQ (reference sequence). CDR3 protein: CASSPPAGKEQYF. The variable domain in full, completed from reference TRBV7-9 and TRBJ2-7, reads DTGVSQNPRHKITKRGQNVTFRCDPISEHNRLYWYRQTLGQGPEFLTYFQNEAQLEKSRLLSDRFSAERPKGSFSTLEIQRTEQGDSAMYLCASSPPAGKEQYFGPGTRLTVT.

The chain employs TRBV19 and TRBJ2-1; TCRdb proposes TRBD1, but this gene call is untestable without DNA. Germline CDR1 and CDR2: LNHDA and SQIVND (reference sequence). The CDR3 consists of 15 residues. The CDR3 loop reads CASSIVAPPGNEQFF.

The chain links TRBV7-2 to TRBJ1-2; TCRdb designates TRBD1, a call that cannot be tested without DNA. Germline V CDR1 and CDR2: SGHTA, FQGNSA. CDR3 length: 18 amino acids. CDR3 amino acids: CASSLVGQMTFGMIGYTF.

This sequence joins TRBV5-1 and TRBJ2-1. The V gene's germline CDR1 is SGHRS and CDR2 YFSETQ. CDR3 length equals 14 residues. This CDR3 reads CASSPDSTYNEQFF.

The chain combines TRBV4-1 with TRBJ1-1; the TRBD1 assignment by TCRdb is unverifiable without DNA. The CDR3 is 15 amino acids. CDR1 and CDR2 (germline): MGHRA, YSYEKL. The CDR3 here is CASSLGADMNTEAFF.

The CDR3 region is CASSLGSSYNEQFF. J is TRBJ2-1 and V is TRBV9. Germline V gives CDR1 SGDLS, CDR2 YYNGEE. The CDR3 consists of 14 residues.

The chain uses TRBV29-1 and TRBJ2-4; lacking DNA, the TRBD1 call made by TCRdb goes unchecked. The CDR3 covers 12 residues. Germline values: CDR1 SQVTM, CDR2 ANQGSEA. CDR3: CSVEDQGNIQYF.

The chain has TRBV28 and TRBJ2-2; the D call from TCRdb, TRBD1, cannot be confirmed without DNA. In germline, CDR1 is MDHEN, CDR2 SYDVKM. The CDR3 is 18 amino acids. The CDR3 loop reads CASSTGDGAPGRTGELFF.

The chain recombines TRBV7-3 with TRBJ2-3; absent DNA, TCRdb's TRBD2 call cannot be checked. CDR1 is SGHTA and CDR2 is FQGTGA in the germline V gene. The CDR3 has 17 amino acids. The CDR3 protein is CASSLAISGGAGDTQYF.

This rearrangement joins TRBV29-1 to TRBJ2-1; TCRdb outputs TRBD2, but without DNA this stays unchecked. Germline values: CDR1 SQVTM, CDR2 ANQGSEA. The CDR3 runs to 15 residues. CDR3: CSAEGEGGGYNEQFF.

The V gene is TRBV7-9, the J gene TRBJ2-5; TCRdb calls TRBD2, which cannot be checked without DNA. Germline lookup yields CDR1 SEHNR and CDR2 FQNEAQ (reference sequence). CDR3 length: 17 residues. The CDR3 spells CASSRGLAGGYQETQYF.

The rearrangement uses TRBV29-1 and TRBJ2-2. In germline, CDR1 is SQVTM, CDR2 ANQGSEA. CDR3 length equals 13 residues. CDR3 loop: CSVVWENTGELFF.

The chain links TRBV19 to TRBJ1-2; TCRdb gives TRBD1 as the D gene, but with no DNA this cannot be confirmed. The CDR3 spans 11 residues. From germline, CDR1 is LNHDA and CDR2 SQIVND (reference sequence). CDR3 region: CASSNPGGYTF.

The chain is built from TRBV6-2 or TRBV6-3 and TRBJ2-3; absent DNA, TCRdb's TRBD1 call cannot be checked. Germline CDR1 reads MNHEY; CDR2 reads SVGEGT. This CDR3 is built from 17 residues. The CDR3 here is CASSYSSQDSPTDTQYF.

The chain employs TRBV7-8 and TRBJ2-2; TCRdb names TRBD2, which stays unverified in the absence of DNA. Germline V gene lookup returns CDR1 SGHVS and CDR2 FQNEAQ. This CDR3 comprises 15 residues. The CDR3 loop reads CASSHWTSGAGELFF.

The J gene is TRBJ2-1, the V gene TRBV4-1; TCRdb picks TRBD2, but there is no DNA to check that call. The CDR3 spans 15 residues. The germline V gene encodes CDR1 MGHRA and CDR2 YSYEKL. CDR3 amino acids: CASSQDHPSFDEQFF.